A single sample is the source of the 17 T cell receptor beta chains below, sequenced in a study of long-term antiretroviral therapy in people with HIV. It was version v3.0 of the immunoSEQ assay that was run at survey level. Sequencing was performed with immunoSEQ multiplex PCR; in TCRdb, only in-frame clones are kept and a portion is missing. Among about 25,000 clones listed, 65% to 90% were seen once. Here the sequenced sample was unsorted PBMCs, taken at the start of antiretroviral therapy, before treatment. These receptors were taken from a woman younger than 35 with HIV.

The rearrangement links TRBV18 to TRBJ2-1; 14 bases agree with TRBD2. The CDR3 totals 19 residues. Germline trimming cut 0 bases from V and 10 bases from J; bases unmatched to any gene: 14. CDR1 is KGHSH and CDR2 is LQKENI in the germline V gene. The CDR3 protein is CASSPPAPGLAGAGYEQFF. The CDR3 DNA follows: TGTGCCAGCTCACCACCGGCACCGGGACTAGCGGGAGCCGGATACGAGCAGTTCTTC.

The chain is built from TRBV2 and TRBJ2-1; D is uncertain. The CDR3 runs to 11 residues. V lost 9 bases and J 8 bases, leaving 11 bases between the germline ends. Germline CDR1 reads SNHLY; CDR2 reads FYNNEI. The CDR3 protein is CASLKGYEQFF. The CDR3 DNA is TGTGCCAGTTTGAAGGGTTATGAGCAGTTCTTC.

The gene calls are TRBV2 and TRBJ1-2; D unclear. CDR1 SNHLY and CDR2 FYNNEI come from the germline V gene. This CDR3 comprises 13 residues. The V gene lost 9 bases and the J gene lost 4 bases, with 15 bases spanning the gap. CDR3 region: CARSSTAGYGYTF. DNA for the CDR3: TGTGCCAGATCATCTACGGCAGGCTATGGCTACACCTTC.

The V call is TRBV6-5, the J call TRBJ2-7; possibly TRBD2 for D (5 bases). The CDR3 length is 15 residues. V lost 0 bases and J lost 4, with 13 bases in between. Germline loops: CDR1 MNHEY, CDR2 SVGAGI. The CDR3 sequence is CASSYSGGLGYEQYF. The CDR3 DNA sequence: TGTGCCAGCAGTTACTCTGGCGGGTTGGGATACGAGCAGTACTTC.

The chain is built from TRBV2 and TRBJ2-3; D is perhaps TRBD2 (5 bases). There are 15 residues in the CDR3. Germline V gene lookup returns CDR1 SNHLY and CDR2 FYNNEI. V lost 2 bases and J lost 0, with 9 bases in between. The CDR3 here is CASSEIGGSTDTQYF. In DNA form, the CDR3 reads TGTGCCAGCAGTGAAATCGGCGGGAGCACAGATACGCAGTATTTT.

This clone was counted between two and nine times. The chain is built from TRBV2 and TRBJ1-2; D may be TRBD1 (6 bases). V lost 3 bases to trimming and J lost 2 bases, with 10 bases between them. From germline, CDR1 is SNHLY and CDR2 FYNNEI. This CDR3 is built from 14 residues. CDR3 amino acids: CASSEGRGNYGYTF. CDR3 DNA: TGTGCCAGCAGTGAGGGTAGGGGGAACTATGGCTACACCTTC.

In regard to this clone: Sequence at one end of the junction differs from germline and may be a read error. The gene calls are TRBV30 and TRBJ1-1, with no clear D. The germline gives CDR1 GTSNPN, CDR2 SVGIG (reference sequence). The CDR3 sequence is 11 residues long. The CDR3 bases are TGTGCCTGGAGTCCACGCCGATCAGTAAACTTT. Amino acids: CAWSPRRSVNF.

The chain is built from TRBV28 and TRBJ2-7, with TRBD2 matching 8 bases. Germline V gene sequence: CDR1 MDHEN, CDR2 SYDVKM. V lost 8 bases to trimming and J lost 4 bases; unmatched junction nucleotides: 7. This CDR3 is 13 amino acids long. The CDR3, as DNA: TGTGCCAGCTATGAAAGCGGGAGTTACGAGCAGTACTTC. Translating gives CASYESGSYEQYF.

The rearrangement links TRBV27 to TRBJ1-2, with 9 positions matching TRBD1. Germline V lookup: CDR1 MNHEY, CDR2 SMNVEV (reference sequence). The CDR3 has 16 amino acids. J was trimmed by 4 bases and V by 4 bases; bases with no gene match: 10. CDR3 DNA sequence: TGTGCCAGCAGTTACGCCGGACAGGGGAGTATCTATGGCTACACCTTC. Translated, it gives CASSYAGQGSIYGYTF.

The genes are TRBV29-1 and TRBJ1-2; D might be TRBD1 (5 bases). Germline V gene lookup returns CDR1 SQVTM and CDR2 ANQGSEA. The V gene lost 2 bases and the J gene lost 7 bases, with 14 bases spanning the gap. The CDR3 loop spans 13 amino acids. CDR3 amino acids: CSVERLGGGGYTF. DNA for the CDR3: TGCAGCGTTGAACGGCTCGGGGGAGGTGGCTACACCTTC.

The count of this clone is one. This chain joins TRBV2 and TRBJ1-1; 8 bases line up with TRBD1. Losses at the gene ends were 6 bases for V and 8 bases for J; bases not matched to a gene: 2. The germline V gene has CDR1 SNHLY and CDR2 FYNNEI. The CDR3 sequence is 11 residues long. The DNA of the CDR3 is TGTGCCAGCAGACAGGGGGTCGAAGCTTTCTTT. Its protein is CASRQGVEAFF.

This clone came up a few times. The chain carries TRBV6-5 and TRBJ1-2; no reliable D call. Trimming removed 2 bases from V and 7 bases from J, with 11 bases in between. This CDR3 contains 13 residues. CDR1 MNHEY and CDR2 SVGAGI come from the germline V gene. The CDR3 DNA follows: TGTGCCAGCAGTTACGGATTGCGGAGTGGCTACACCTTC. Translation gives CASSYGLRSGYTF.

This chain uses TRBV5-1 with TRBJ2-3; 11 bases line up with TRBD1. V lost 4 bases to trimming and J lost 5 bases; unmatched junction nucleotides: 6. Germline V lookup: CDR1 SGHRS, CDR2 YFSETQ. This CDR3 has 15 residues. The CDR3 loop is CASSGRTGGLDTQYF. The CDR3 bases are TGCGCCAGCAGCGGGCGGACAGGGGGCCTAGATACGCAGTATTTT.

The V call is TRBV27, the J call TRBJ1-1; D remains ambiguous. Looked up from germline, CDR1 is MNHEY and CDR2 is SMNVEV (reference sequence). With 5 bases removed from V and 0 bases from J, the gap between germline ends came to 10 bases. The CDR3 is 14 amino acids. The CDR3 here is CASSLTPVNTEAFF. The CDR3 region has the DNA TGTGCCAGCAGTCTTACCCCGGTGAACACTGAAGCTTTCTTT.

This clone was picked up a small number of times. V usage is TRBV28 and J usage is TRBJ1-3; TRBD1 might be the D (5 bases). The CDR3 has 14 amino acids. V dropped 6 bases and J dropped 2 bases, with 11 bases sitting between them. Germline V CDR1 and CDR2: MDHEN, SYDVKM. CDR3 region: CASRLGGAGNTIYF. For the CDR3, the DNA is TGTGCCAGCAGGTTGGGGGGGGCTGGAAACACCATATATTTT.

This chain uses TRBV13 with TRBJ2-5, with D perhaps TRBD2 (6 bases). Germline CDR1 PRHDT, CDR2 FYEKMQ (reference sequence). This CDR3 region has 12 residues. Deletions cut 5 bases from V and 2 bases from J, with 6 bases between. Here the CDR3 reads CASSGGQETQYF. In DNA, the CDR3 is TGTGCCAGCAGCGGGGGGCAAGAGACCCAGTACTTC.

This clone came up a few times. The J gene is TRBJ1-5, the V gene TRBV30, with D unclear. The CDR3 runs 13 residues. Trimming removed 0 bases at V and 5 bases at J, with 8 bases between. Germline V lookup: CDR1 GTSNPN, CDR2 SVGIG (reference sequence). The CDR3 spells CAWSVTWDQPQHF. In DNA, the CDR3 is TGTGCCTGGAGTGTGACGTGGGATCAGCCCCAGCATTTT. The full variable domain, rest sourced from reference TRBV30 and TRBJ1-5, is SQTIHQWPATLVQPVGSPLSLECTVEGTSNPNLYWYRQAAGRGLQLLFYSVGIGQISSEVPQNLSASRPQDRQFILSSKKLLLSDSGFYLCAWSVTWDQPQHFGDGTRLSIL.